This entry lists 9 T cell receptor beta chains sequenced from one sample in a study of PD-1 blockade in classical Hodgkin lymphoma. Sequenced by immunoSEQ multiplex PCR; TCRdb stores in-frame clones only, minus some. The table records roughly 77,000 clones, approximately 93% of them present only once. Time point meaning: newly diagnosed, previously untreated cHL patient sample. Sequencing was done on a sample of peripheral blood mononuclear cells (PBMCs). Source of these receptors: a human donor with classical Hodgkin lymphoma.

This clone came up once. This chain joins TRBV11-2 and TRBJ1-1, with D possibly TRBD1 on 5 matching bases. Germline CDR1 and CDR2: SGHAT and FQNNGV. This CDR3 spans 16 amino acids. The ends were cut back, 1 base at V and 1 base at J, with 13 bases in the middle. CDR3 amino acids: CASSLGQPGPNTEAFF. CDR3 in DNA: TGTGCCAGCAGCTTAGGTCAGCCAGGGCCGAACACTGAAGCTTTCTTT.

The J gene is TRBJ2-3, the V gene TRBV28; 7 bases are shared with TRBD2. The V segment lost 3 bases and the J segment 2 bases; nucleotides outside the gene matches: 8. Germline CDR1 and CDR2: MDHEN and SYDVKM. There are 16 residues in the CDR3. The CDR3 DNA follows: TGTGCCAGCAGTTTTTCCAGTAGCGGGTACACAGATACGCAGTATTTT. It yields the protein CASSFSSSGYTDTQYF.

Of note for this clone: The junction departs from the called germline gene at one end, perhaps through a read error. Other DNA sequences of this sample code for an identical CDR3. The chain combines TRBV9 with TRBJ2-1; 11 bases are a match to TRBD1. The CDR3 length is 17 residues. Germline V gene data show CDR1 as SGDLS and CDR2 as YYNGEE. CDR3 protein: CASSVGHGTGGYNEQFF. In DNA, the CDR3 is TGTGCCAGTAGCGTAGGTCATGGGACAGGGGGCTACAATGAGCAGTTCTTC.

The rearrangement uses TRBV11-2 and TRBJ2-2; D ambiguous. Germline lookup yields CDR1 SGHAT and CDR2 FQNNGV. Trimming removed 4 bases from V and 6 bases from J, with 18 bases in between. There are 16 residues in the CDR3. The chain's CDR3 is CASSSLSPLVAGELFF. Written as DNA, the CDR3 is TGTGCCAGCAGCTCCCTGTCCCCACTCGTAGCCGGGGAGCTGTTTTTT.

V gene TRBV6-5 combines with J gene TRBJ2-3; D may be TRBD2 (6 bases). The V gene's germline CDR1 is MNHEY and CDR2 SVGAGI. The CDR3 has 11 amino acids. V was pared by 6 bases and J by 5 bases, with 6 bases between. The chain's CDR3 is CASRGGDTQYF. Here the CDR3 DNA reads TGTGCCAGCAGGGGAGGAGATACGCAGTATTTT.

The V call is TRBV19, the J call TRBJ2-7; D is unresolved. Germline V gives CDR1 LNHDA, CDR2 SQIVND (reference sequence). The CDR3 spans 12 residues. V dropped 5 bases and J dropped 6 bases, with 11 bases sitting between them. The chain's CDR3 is CASSFPGREQYF. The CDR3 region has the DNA TGTGCCAGTAGTTTCCCTGGCCGCGAGCAGTACTTC. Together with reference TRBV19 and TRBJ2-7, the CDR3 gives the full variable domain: DGGITQSPKYLFRKEGQNVTLSCEQNLNHDAMYWYRQDPGQGLRLIYYSQIVNDFQKGDIAEGYSVSREKKESFPLTVTSAQKNPTAFYLCASSFPGREQYFGPGTRLTVT.

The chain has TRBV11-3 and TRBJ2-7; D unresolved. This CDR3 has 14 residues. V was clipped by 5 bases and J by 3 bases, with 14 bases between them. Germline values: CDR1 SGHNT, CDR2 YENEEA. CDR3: CASSPSGRVYEQYF. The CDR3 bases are TGTGCCAGCAGCCCGTCGGGCAGAGTCTACGAGCAGTACTTC.

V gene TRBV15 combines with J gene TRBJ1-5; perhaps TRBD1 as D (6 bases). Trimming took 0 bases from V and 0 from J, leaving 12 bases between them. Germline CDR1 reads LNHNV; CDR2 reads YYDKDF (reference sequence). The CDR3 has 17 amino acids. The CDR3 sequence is CATSRDRTVHSNQPQHF. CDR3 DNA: TGTGCCACCAGCAGAGATAGGACAGTTCATAGCAATCAGCCCCAGCATTTT.

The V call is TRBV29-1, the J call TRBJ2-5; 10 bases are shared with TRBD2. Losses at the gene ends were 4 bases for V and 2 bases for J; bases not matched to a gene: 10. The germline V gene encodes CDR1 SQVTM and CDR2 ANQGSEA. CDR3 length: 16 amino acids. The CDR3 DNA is TGCAGCGTTGGATCCCTAGCGGGAGTGCGGCAAGAGACCCAGTACTTC. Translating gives CSVGSLAGVRQETQYF. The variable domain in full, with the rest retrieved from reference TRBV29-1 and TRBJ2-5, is SAVISQKPSRDICQRGTSLTIQCQVDSQVTMMFWYRQQPGQSLTLIATANQGSEATYESGFVIDKFPISRPNLTFSTLTVSNMSPEDSSIYLCSVGSLAGVRQETQYFGPGTRLLVL.